These 17 T cell receptor beta chains share one sample of origin, sequenced in a study of blood T cell repertoires in COVID-19. Here immunoSEQ multiplex PCR was the method, and the copy in TCRdb shows in-frame clones only, minus some. In the table there are around 91,000 clones, around 84% of which are singletons. Sequenced material: peripheral blood. The source of these receptors is a man older than 75 with acute or convalescent COVID-19.

This chain links TRBV12-5 with TRBJ1-6, with 7 bases aligning to TRBD1. Germline-derived CDR1 and CDR2 are LGHNT and FRNRAP. The CDR3 is 15 residues long. V was pared by 5 bases and J by 7 bases, with 8 bases of the junction left unmatched. The CDR3 here is CASGPDRSPNSPLHF. In DNA, the CDR3 is TGTGCTAGTGGTCCGGACAGGTCTCCGAATTCACCCCTCCACTTT.

This clone was seen just once. The J gene is TRBJ2-3, the V gene TRBV11-1; TRBD2 matches at 12 bases. The germline V gene encodes CDR1 SGHAT and CDR2 FQDESV (reference sequence). The length of the CDR3 is 16 residues. V shed 5 bases and J 1 base; nucleotides not matched to a gene: 4. CDR3 nucleotide sequence: TGTGCCAGCAGCCCCCGACTAGCGGGAGGCACAGATACGCAGTATTTT. Its protein is CASSPRLAGGTDTQYF.

As DNA, the CDR3 is TGTGCCAGCAGTTACGCGGGAGTTTTCAATGAGCAGTTCTTC. As protein: CASSYAGVFNEQFF. This chain links TRBV6-2 or TRBV6-3 with TRBJ2-1; TRBD2 matches 7 bases. The V and J ends lost 2 bases and 6 bases, in that order; junction bases with no gene match: 4. Germline V lookup: CDR1 MNHEY, CDR2 SVGEGT. This CDR3 comprises 14 residues.

V is TRBV24-1 and J is TRBJ1-5; 11 nucleotides align to TRBD1. CDR1 is KGHDR, CDR2 SFDVKD, per germline. The trim removed 4 bases at V and 4 bases at J, leaving 8 bases unmatched. This CDR3 contains 17 residues. The CDR3 DNA sequence: TGTGCCACCAGTGAAACCGGACAGGGGGCTTGGAATCAGCCCCAGCATTTT. It is translated as CATSETGQGAWNQPQHF.

This clone occurred a few times. The V and J genes are TRBV20-1 and TRBJ1-1, with a tentative D call TRBD1 (6 bases). V shed 6 bases and J shed 7 bases, with 12 bases lying between them. The CDR3 spans 11 residues. The germline gives CDR1 DFQATT, CDR2 SNEGSKA (reference sequence). CDR3 DNA: TGCAGTGCACCCACAGGGAATGAAGCTTTCTTT. This sequence encodes CSAPTGNEAFF.

This clone showed up just a few times. CDR3 sequence (DNA): TGTGCCAGCAGCACGGGACAGGGGTCCTATAATTCACCCCTCCACTTT. Translation: CASSTGQGSYNSPLHF. The chain combines TRBV13 with TRBJ1-6; 10 nucleotides line up with TRBD1. The CDR3 is 16 amino acids. Trimming cost V 5 bases and J 1 base; bases outside gene matches: 2. Per the germline V gene, CDR1 is PRHDT and CDR2 is FYEKMQ (reference sequence).

The CDR3 DNA follows: TGTGCCAGCAGTCCGACAAATAACTATGGCTACACCTTC. This codes for CASSPTNNYGYTF. The chain carries TRBV12-3 or TRBV12-4 and TRBJ1-2; D gene uncertain. V was clipped by 5 bases and J by 1 base, with 8 bases between them. CDR3 length: 13 amino acids.

The rearrangement uses TRBV29-1 and TRBJ1-3; unclear D gene. Per germline, CDR1 SQVTM and CDR2 ANQGSEA. The CDR3 is 12 residues long. Trimming shortened V by 5 bases and J by 0 bases, and 5 bases separated the two germline ends. The CDR3 spells CSVPSSGNTIYF. In DNA, the CDR3 is TGCAGCGTTCCCTCCTCTGGAAACACCATATATTTT. The full variable domain, with the rest looked up from reference TRBV29-1 and TRBJ1-3, is SAVISQKPSRDICQRGTSLTIQCQVDSQVTMMFWYRQQPGQSLTLIATANQGSEATYESGFVIDKFPISRPNLTFSTLTVSNMSPEDSSIYLCSVPSSGNTIYFGEGSWLTVV.

The genes are TRBV3-1 (or the pseudogene TRBV3-2) and TRBJ2-2; possibly TRBD1 for D (5 bases). The CDR3 length is 16 residues. The germline CDR1 and CDR2 sequences are LGHDT and YNNKEL (reference sequence). V lost 4 bases and J lost 1, with 13 bases in between. Written as DNA, the CDR3 is TGTGCCAGCAGCCCTGTAGGGGCCGGGAACACCGGGGAGCTGTTTTTT. It codes for CASSPVGAGNTGELFF.

This chain joins TRBV5-4 and TRBJ2-2; no clear D gene. The germline V gene has CDR1 SGHNT and CDR2 YYREEE (reference sequence). CDR3 size: 13 residues. The V and J ends lost 0 bases and 4 bases respectively, with 4 bases between them. The CDR3, as DNA: TGTGCCAGCAGCTTGGGCAGCACCGGGGAGCTGTTTTTT. This gives the protein CASSLGSTGELFF.

The rearrangement links TRBV7-9 to TRBJ2-1, with 7 bases matching TRBD2. Germline CDR1 reads SEHNR; CDR2 reads FQNEAQ (reference sequence). Losses at the gene ends were 5 bases for V and 0 bases for J; bases not matched to a gene: 4. The CDR3 is made up of 15 amino acids. DNA for the CDR3: TGTGCCAGCAGCCAGCTAGCGGTCTCCTACAATGAGCAGTTCTTC. Amino acid sequence: CASSQLAVSYNEQFF.

This rearrangement joins TRBV18 to TRBJ2-1; 11 nucleotides match TRBD2. With 2 bases clipped from V and 5 bases from J, the junction kept 8 bases outside the gene matches. There are 17 residues in the CDR3. CDR1 is KGHSH, CDR2 LQKENI, per germline. The CDR3: CASSPRIAGGENNEQFF. For the CDR3, the DNA is TGTGCCAGCTCACCAAGAATAGCGGGGGGGGAAAACAATGAGCAGTTCTTC. The entire variable domain, with the rest obtained from reference TRBV18 and TRBJ2-1, is as follows: NAGVMQNPRHLVRRRGQEARLRCSPMKGHSHVYWYRQLPEEGLKFMVYLQKENIIDESGMPKERFSAEFPKEGPSILRIQQVVRGDSAAYFCASSPRIAGGENNEQFFGPGTRLTVL.

V and J are TRBV5-1 and TRBJ2-3; D ambiguous. V was clipped by 4 bases and J by 5 bases, with 14 bases between them. Germline values: CDR1 SGHRS, CDR2 YFSETQ. This CDR3 region has 14 residues. The CDR3 loop is CASSLLTGVDTQYF. CDR3 sequence (DNA): TGCGCCAGCAGCCTGTTGACTGGAGTAGATACGCAGTATTTT.

V gene TRBV6-5 combines with J gene TRBJ1-1; a weak D match, TRBD1 (6 bases). Germline CDR1 and CDR2: MNHEY and SVGAGI. CDR3 length: 14 residues. The V gene lost 4 bases and the J gene lost 10 bases, with 19 bases spanning the gap. The CDR3 nucleotides read TGTGCCAGCAGTTTTATTAACAGGGCCGCTGGAGCTTTCTTT. Its translation: CASSFINRAAGAFF.

The CDR3 nucleotides are TGCAGCGTTGCTCATAAAGGACAGGAATCTAATGAAAAACTGTTTTTT. This translates into CSVAHKGQESNEKLFF. The genes are TRBV29-1 and TRBJ1-4; TRBD1 matches at 7 bases. J gave up 3 bases and V 4 bases, and 11 bases lay outside the gene matches. The CDR3 is 16 residues long. The germline V gene has CDR1 SQVTM and CDR2 ANQGSEA.

This clone came up a few times. The rearrangement links TRBV3-1 (or the pseudogene TRBV3-2) to TRBJ1-5; possibly TRBD1 for D (5 bases). The V gene's germline CDR1 is LGHDT and CDR2 YNNKEL (reference sequence). The CDR3 sequence is 14 residues long. V lost 4 bases and J 7 bases, leaving 14 bases between the germline ends. The CDR3 DNA reads as TGTGCCAGCAGCCCCGGGCCGGGGGTCCAGCCCCAGCATTTT. It encodes CASSPGPGVQPQHF.

The chain uses TRBV3-1 (or the pseudogene TRBV3-2) and TRBJ1-2; no clear D. CDR1 is LGHDT and CDR2 is YNNKEL in the germline V gene (reference sequence). Trimming pared 0 bases from V and 5 bases from J, leaving 7 bases between. CDR3 length: 13 amino acids. CDR3 nucleotides: TGTGCCAGCAGCCAAGATGTACTTTATGGCTACACCTTC. It encodes CASSQDVLYGYTF.